The 32 T cell receptor beta chains listed next were all sequenced from one sample in a study of control samples from healthy donors and cancer patients. Method: immunoSEQ multiplex PCR; TCRdb's copy keeps in-frame clones and lacks some. The sample has roughly 41,000 clones; around 94% are singletons. Sequences were obtained from blood. The receptors originated from a man aged 55 to 70 in good health.

This chain uses TRBV5-1 with TRBJ2-1; 13 bases align to TRBD2. V was pared by 0 bases and J by 6 bases, with 0 bases of the junction left unmatched. This CDR3 has 15 residues. The germline CDR1 and CDR2 sequences are SGHRS and YFSETQ. The CDR3 spells CASSLGTSGSNEQFF. CDR3 in DNA: TGCGCCAGCAGCTTGGGGACTAGCGGGAGCAATGAGCAGTTCTTC.

CDR3 amino acids: CATSDFGGTGLVAETQYF. The CDR3 DNA is TGTGCCACCAGTGATTTTGGAGGGACAGGGTTAGTCGCAGAGACCCAGTACTTC. This chain links TRBV24-1 with TRBJ2-5; the match to TRBD1 covers 9 bases. CDR1 and CDR2 from the germline V gene are KGHDR and SFDVKD. V was clipped by 1 base and J by 4 bases; unmatched bases: 12. The CDR3 spans 18 residues.

The chain employs TRBV24-1 and TRBJ2-3; D is ambiguous. The length of the CDR3 is 14 residues. Germline CDR1 is KGHDR and CDR2 is SFDVKD. V lost 3 bases to trimming and J lost 6 bases, with 12 bases between them. CDR3 in amino acids: CATSDLQSLDTQYF. The CDR3, as DNA: TGTGCCACCAGTGATCTCCAAAGTCTGGATACGCAGTATTTT.

The V call is TRBV5-5, the J call TRBJ2-1; possibly TRBD1 for D (5 bases). Trimming removed 3 bases from V and 10 bases from J, with 23 bases in between. Germline CDR1 SGHKS, CDR2 YYEKEE (reference sequence). The CDR3 spans 16 residues. The CDR3 loop reads CASSSTVSPSMVEQFF. In DNA form, the CDR3 reads TGTGCCAGCAGCTCGACAGTCTCCCCCTCAATGGTGGAGCAGTTCTTC.

The rearrangement joins TRBV19 to TRBJ2-4, with a possible D match to TRBD1 (5 bases). The CDR3 has 17 amino acids. The germline V and J ends were trimmed by 4 bases and 0 bases, with 16 bases remaining between them. CDR1 LNHDA and CDR2 SQIVND come from the germline V gene (reference sequence). The CDR3 protein is CASSKPGQGLAKNIQYF. The CDR3 DNA is TGTGCCAGTAGTAAACCGGGCCAGGGCCTAGCCAAAAACATTCAGTACTTC.

CDR3: CASSLGQGESGELFF. The CDR3 nucleotides are TGTGCCAGCAGCTTGGGTCAAGGGGAAAGCGGGGAGCTGTTTTTT. The rearrangement links TRBV13 to TRBJ2-2, with a weak D call TRBD1 (5 bases). This CDR3 contains 15 residues. Germline assignment: CDR1 PRHDT and CDR2 FYEKMQ (reference sequence). Trimming removed 3 bases from V and 7 bases from J, with 15 bases in between. Looking up the rest from reference TRBV13 and TRBJ2-2 gives the full variable domain: AAGVIQSPRHLIKEKRETATLKCYPIPRHDTVYWYQQGPGQDPQFLISFYEKMQSDKGSIPDRFSAQQFSDYHSELNMSSLELGDSALYFCASSLGQGESGELFFGEGSRLTVL.

Regarding this clone: This sample also contains other DNA sequences that code for the same CDR3. The chain recombines TRBV9 with TRBJ1-3; D not certain. V was trimmed by 0 bases and J by 4 bases, leaving 8 bases between them. Germline V lookup: CDR1 SGDLS, CDR2 YYNGEE. This CDR3 region has 14 residues. CDR3 amino acids: CASSVAAQGNTIYF. For the CDR3, the DNA is TGTGCCAGCAGCGTAGCTGCGCAGGGAAACACCATATATTTT.

The chain carries TRBV24-1 and TRBJ1-4, with 7 bases that match TRBD1. CDR1 is KGHDR and CDR2 is SFDVKD in the germline V gene. With V trimmed by 4 bases and J by 4 bases, 8 bases remained unmatched. This CDR3 is built from 16 residues. CDR3 protein: CATSDPTGADNEKLFF. The CDR3 DNA sequence: TGTGCCACCAGTGACCCCACAGGGGCCGATAATGAAAAACTGTTTTTT.

The chain uses TRBV24-1 and TRBJ2-1, with TRBD1 identical over 7 bases. The CDR3 runs 14 residues. Trimming took 5 bases from V and 9 from J; bases not matched to a gene: 9. CDR1 and CDR2 from the germline V gene are KGHDR and SFDVKD. The CDR3: CATSVSRRGSEQFF. The CDR3 DNA follows: TGTGCCACCAGTGTCTCTCGCAGGGGGAGTGAGCAGTTCTTC.

This chain uses TRBV7-9 with TRBJ2-1; 10 bases align to TRBD2. This CDR3 is built from 16 residues. V trimming: 1 base; J trimming: 4 bases; junction bases outside the gene matches: 4. Germline assignment: CDR1 SEHNR and CDR2 FQNEAQ (reference sequence). The CDR3 sequence is CASSLVLAGDYNEQFF. CDR3 bases: TGTGCCAGCAGCTTAGTTCTAGCGGGAGATTACAATGAGCAGTTCTTC.

The chain is built from TRBV27 and TRBJ1-2; 11 bases line up with TRBD1. CDR1 is MNHEY and CDR2 is SMNVEV in the germline V gene (reference sequence). The CDR3 contains 13 residues. J gave up 6 bases and V 3 bases, and 0 bases lay outside the gene matches. In DNA, the CDR3 is TGTGCCAGCAGTTTGGACAGGGGGCATGGCTACACCTTC. It encodes CASSLDRGHGYTF.

The chain joins TRBV5-4 to TRBJ2-7, with 7 bases aligning to TRBD1. The length of the CDR3 is 15 residues. Looked up from germline, CDR1 is SGHNT and CDR2 is YYREEE (reference sequence). Trimming at V came to 3 bases and at J to 2 bases, leaving 8 bases not matched to a gene. The CDR3, as DNA: TGTGCCAGCAGCTACGGGACAGCTCACACCTACGAGCAGTACTTC. This codes for CASSYGTAHTYEQYF.

A few counts support this clone. The V call is TRBV19, the J call TRBJ1-2; D not resolved. The CDR3 runs to 13 residues. Trimming took off 3 bases at V and 8 bases at J, with 13 bases between the two ends. CDR1 is LNHDA and CDR2 is SQIVND in the germline V gene (reference sequence). CDR3 region: CASSIESGGGYTF. The CDR3 DNA reads as TGTGCCAGTAGTATTGAGTCTGGTGGCGGCTACACCTTC.

This clone was observed a few times. V is TRBV7-9 and J is TRBJ2-1, with 7 nucleotides matching TRBD2. Germline trimming cut 7 bases from V and 1 base from J; bases unmatched to any gene: 13. The CDR3 spans 17 residues. In germline, CDR1 is SEHNR, CDR2 FQNEAQ (reference sequence). The CDR3 loop reads CASTHPGGSGSYNEQFF. The CDR3 DNA reads TGTGCCAGCACTCACCCGGGGGGTAGCGGATCCTACAATGAGCAGTTCTTC.

This chain uses TRBV7-9 with TRBJ1-3, with no clear D. The CDR3 consists of 13 residues. Trimming shortened V by 1 base and J by 4 bases, and 5 bases separated the two germline ends. The germline gives CDR1 SEHNR, CDR2 FQNEAQ (reference sequence). The chain's CDR3 is CASSLGSGNTIYF. In DNA, the CDR3 is TGTGCCAGCAGCTTAGGGTCAGGAAACACCATATATTTT.

The chain recombines TRBV25-1 with TRBJ2-3; D possibly corresponds to TRBD2 (6 bases). CDR3 size: 17 residues. Trimming shortened V by 1 base and J by 3 bases, and 17 bases separated the two germline ends. Germline lookup yields CDR1 MGHDK and CDR2 SYGVNS. CDR3 sequence (DNA): TGTGCCAGCAGTGAATTGTCGGGGACTTCACTTACAGATACGCAGTATTTT. This translates into CASSELSGTSLTDTQYF.

The chain is built from TRBV6-5 and TRBJ1-3, with D hard to call. Germline assignment: CDR1 MNHEY and CDR2 SVGAGI. The V end lost 0 bases, the J end lost 4 bases, and 10 bases lay between the germline ends. The CDR3 is 15 residues long. The CDR3 loop is CASSYSHNSGNTIYF. The CDR3 nucleotides are TGTGCCAGCAGTTACTCGCACAACTCGGGAAACACCATATATTTT.

The chain carries TRBV7-9 and TRBJ2-2; D is unresolved. V was clipped by 3 bases and J by 5 bases, with 1 base between them. Germline assignment: CDR1 SEHNR and CDR2 FQNEAQ (reference sequence). This CDR3 region has 11 residues. The CDR3 protein is CASSFTGELFF. The CDR3 DNA is TGTGCCAGCAGCTTTACCGGGGAGCTGTTTTTT.

The chain carries TRBV4-1 and TRBJ2-2; 10 bases fit TRBD1. J was trimmed by 7 bases and V by 0 bases; bases with no gene match: 2. Germline CDR1 reads MGHRA; CDR2 reads YSYEKL. The length of the CDR3 is 15 residues. The CDR3 DNA reads as TGCGCCAGCAGCCAAGAAAGGACAGGGGGCGGGGAGCTGTTTTTT. Protein sequence: CASSQERTGGGELFF.

The chain combines TRBV6-4 with TRBJ2-1; perhaps TRBD2 as D (6 bases). V was pared by 6 bases and J by 9 bases, with 21 bases between. The CDR3 loop spans 15 amino acids. The germline gives CDR1 MRHNA, CDR2 SNTAGT. The CDR3 DNA reads TGTGCCAGCAGACGACTCCCGGGGACTCTAGGTGAGCAGTTCTTC. It translates to CASRRLPGTLGEQFF.

This clone was counted once. The rearrangement links TRBV5-4 to TRBJ2-3, with 11 bases aligning to TRBD2. V lost 0 bases to trimming and J lost 3 bases; unmatched junction nucleotides: 6. Germline CDR1 reads SGHNT; CDR2 reads YYREEE (reference sequence). The CDR3 totals 17 residues. The CDR3 reads CASSLGWVAGGTDTQYF. CDR3 nucleotides: TGTGCCAGCAGCTTGGGTTGGGTAGCGGGAGGGACAGATACGCAGTATTTT.

This clone was observed a single time. This chain uses TRBV30 with TRBJ2-7, with 7 bases fitting TRBD2. This CDR3 spans 14 amino acids. The V gene end was trimmed by 2 bases and the J gene end by 3 bases; junction bases not matched to a gene: 7. Germline V gene sequence: CDR1 GTSNPN, CDR2 SVGIG (reference sequence). CDR3 sequence reads: CAWSKGGRGYEQYF. The DNA for the CDR3 is TGTGCCTGGAGTAAGGGCGGGAGAGGCTACGAGCAGTACTTC.

The chain uses TRBV28 and TRBJ2-3; D may be TRBD2 (7 bases). V lost 5 bases to trimming and J lost 2 bases, with 17 bases between them. This CDR3 region has 16 residues. Germline CDR1 reads MDHEN; CDR2 reads SYDVKM. The CDR3 loop is CASSPPRRGPTDTQYF. The CDR3 nucleotides are TGTGCCAGCAGTCCCCCCCGGCGGGGGCCCACAGATACGCAGTATTTT.

The rearrangement uses TRBV29-1 and TRBJ2-2, with 9 nucleotides matching TRBD1. This CDR3 has 15 amino acids. The germline CDR1 and CDR2 sequences are SQVTM and ANQGSEA. V was pared by 4 bases and J by 2 bases, with 5 bases of the junction left unmatched. Here the CDR3 DNA reads TGCAGCGTTGTGGGACAGGGTTTTAACACCGGGGAGCTGTTTTTT. Translation gives CSVVGQGFNTGELFF.

CDR3 bases: TGCAGCGCTCGCGGGGACAGGCAAAGCAATGAAAAACTGTTTTTT. Protein: CSARGDRQSNEKLFF. The J gene is TRBJ1-4, the V gene TRBV29-1; 8 nucleotides line up with TRBD1. The CDR3 is 15 amino acids. V lost 7 bases to trimming and J lost 5 bases; unmatched junction nucleotides: 12. Germline values: CDR1 SQVTM, CDR2 ANQGSEA.

The chain employs TRBV29-1 and TRBJ2-7; 14 positions match TRBD2. The CDR3 has 13 residues. The germline gives CDR1 SQVTM, CDR2 ANQGSEA. The V and J ends lost 7 bases and 6 bases, in that order; junction bases with no gene match: 5. The CDR3 DNA is TGCAGCGCCCTCGGGACTAGCGGGAGCGAGCAGTACTTC. It yields the protein CSALGTSGSEQYF.

This clone was recorded once. The chain uses TRBV7-9 and TRBJ2-7; TRBD2 matches at 7 bases. The CDR3 covers 15 residues. Germline CDR1 and CDR2: SEHNR and FQNEAQ (reference sequence). V gave up 4 bases and J gave up 3 bases; unmatched junction bases: 9. The CDR3 spells CASSSRDRDYYEQYF. The CDR3, as DNA: TGTGCCAGCAGCTCGCGAGATCGGGACTACTACGAGCAGTACTTC.

The genes are TRBV6-4 and TRBJ2-1; 11 bases agree with TRBD2. The CDR3 totals 17 residues. V shed 3 bases and J 2 bases; nucleotides not matched to a gene: 6. Germline V gene lookup returns CDR1 MRHNA and CDR2 SNTAGT. The CDR3 spells CASSETPSGRPYNEQFF. CDR3 coding DNA: TGTGCCAGCAGTGAAACTCCTAGCGGGAGGCCCTACAATGAGCAGTTCTTC.

The rearrangement links TRBV29-1 to TRBJ2-7; a weak D match, TRBD2 (6 bases). CDR3 length: 13 amino acids. Germline V gives CDR1 SQVTM, CDR2 ANQGSEA. V dropped 3 bases and J dropped 9 bases, with 18 bases sitting between them. The CDR3 nucleotides read TGCAGCGTTGATTACCCGGGACTCCTTAGGCAGTACTTC. Translated: CSVDYPGLLRQYF.

CDR3 DNA: TGTGCCAGCAGCCCTACGGGGGGCGCAACTAATGAAAAACTGTTTTTT. Translating gives CASSPTGGATNEKLFF. The chain has TRBV27 and TRBJ1-4, with D possibly TRBD1 on 6 matching bases. The CDR3 length is 16 residues. Trimming removed 6 bases at V and 0 bases at J, with 14 bases between. Germline loops: CDR1 MNHEY, CDR2 SMNVEV (reference sequence).

The chain joins TRBV10-3 to TRBJ1-4, with TRBD1 matching 7 bases. Looked up from germline, CDR1 is ENHRY and CDR2 is SYGVKD. The CDR3 is 17 amino acids. Unmatched junction bases numbered 14, after V lost 5 bases and J lost 5 bases. CDR3 nucleotides: TGTGCCATCAGTTCAGACAGGGCCCAACACGTCAATGAAAAACTGTTTTTT. Protein sequence: CAISSDRAQHVNEKLFF.

V usage is TRBV6-5 and J usage is TRBJ1-2, with D perhaps matching TRBD1 (5 bases). With 6 bases removed from V and 4 bases from J, the gap between germline ends came to 15 bases. Germline V gives CDR1 MNHEY, CDR2 SVGAGI. The CDR3 covers 14 residues. This CDR3 is CASSPGATGYGYTF. The DNA of the CDR3 is TGTGCCAGCAGCCCCGGGGCCACCGGCTATGGCTACACCTTC.